This TCR beta chain was identified in a study of identical twins. This clonotype was seen a handful of times. Its matching antigen is unknown. After template switching added a universal primer site, the resulting cDNA carried unique molecular identifiers. TCRdb re-called the 5' RACE reads with MiXCR, one entry per CDR3 protein. The table includes about 220,000 distinct CDR3 sequences, around 8.1% detected once. The CDR3 runs to 13 residues. Germline V gene lookup returns CDR1 ENHRY and CDR2 SYGVKD. Trimming removed 8 bases at V and 5 bases at J, with 15 bases between. The study's findings and limits: Conclusions were drawn cross-sectionally by statistical analysis, without following the same donors. Diverse VJ usage suggested most zero-insertion clonotypes were not invariant T cells.

The sample also formed part of further work on yellow fever vaccine responses in identical twins.

The sequencing input was memory (CD45RO+) T cells sorted from blood. The chain combines TRBV10-3 with TRBJ2-5, with D perhaps being TRBD1 or TRBD2 (5 bases each). The source is a woman between 18 and 29 years old in good health. The chain's CDR3 is CAIGATSGETQYF. CDR3 sequence (DNA): TGTGCCATCGGGGCGACATCGGGGGAGACCCAGTACTTC.